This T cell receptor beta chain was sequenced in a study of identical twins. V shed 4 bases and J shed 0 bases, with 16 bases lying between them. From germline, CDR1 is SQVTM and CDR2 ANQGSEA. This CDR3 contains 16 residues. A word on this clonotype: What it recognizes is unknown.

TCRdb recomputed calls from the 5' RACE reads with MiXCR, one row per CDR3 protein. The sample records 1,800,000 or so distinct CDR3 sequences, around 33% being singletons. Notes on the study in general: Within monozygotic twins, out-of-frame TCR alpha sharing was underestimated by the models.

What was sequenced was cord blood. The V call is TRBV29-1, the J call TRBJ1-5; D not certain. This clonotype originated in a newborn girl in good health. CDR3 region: CSVGFWGTDSNQPQHF. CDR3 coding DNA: TGCAGCGTTGGATTCTGGGGAACGGATAGCAATCAGCCCCAGCATTTT.